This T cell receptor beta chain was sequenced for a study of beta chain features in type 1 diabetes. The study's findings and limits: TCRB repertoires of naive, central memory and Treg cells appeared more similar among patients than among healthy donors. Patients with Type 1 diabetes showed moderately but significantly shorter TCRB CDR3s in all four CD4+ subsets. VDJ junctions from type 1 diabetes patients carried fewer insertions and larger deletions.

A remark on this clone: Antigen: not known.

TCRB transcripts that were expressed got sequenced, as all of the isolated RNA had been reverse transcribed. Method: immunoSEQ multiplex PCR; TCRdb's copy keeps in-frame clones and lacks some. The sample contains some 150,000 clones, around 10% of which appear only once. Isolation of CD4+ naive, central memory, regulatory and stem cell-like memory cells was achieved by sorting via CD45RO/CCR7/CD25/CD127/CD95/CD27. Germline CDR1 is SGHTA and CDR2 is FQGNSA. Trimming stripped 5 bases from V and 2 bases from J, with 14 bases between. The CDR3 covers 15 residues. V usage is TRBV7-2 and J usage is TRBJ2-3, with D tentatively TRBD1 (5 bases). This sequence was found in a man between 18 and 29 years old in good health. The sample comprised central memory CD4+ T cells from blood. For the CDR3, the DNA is TGTGCCAGCAGCCCCAAGGGGCATTTCACAGATACGCAGTATTTT. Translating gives CASSPKGHFTDTQYF.